The 8 T cell receptor beta chains below all came from one sample that was sequenced in a study of T cell clonotyping in hematopoietic cell transplantation. Here immunoSEQ multiplex PCR was the method, and the copy in TCRdb shows in-frame clones only, minus some. This table holds approximately 18,000 clones, around 77% found once. This sample's time point: recipient sample about 28 days before transplant, after cytoreduction. The starting material was peripheral blood mononuclear cells, obtained before stem cell transplant. Receptors originate from a man aged 55-75 years with acute myeloid leukemia. Some clones in this sample may be carry-over from other donors' samples.

The rearrangement joins TRBV9 to TRBJ1-1; D may be TRBD1 (5 bases). Trimming took off 4 bases at V and 7 bases at J, with 14 bases between the two ends. CDR1 and CDR2 (germline): SGDLS, YYNGEE. The CDR3 has 13 residues. The CDR3 region is CASSPTAGDEAFF. The CDR3 bases are TGTGCCAGCAGCCCAACAGCGGGGGATGAAGCTTTCTTT.

Written as DNA, the CDR3 is TGTGCCAGCAACGACTGGAACACTGAAGCTTTCTTT. Translated: CASNDWNTEAFF. V is TRBV11-3 and J is TRBJ1-1; D gene unclear. CDR1 is SGHNT and CDR2 is YENEEA in the germline V gene. Trimming shortened V by 7 bases and J by 1 base, and 7 bases separated the two germline ends. The CDR3 is made up of 12 amino acids. The complete variable domain, with remaining parts taken from reference TRBV11-3 and TRBJ1-1, reads EAGVVQSPRYKIIEKKQPVAFWCNPISGHNTLYWYLQNLGQGPELLIRYENEEAVDDSQLPKDRFSAERLKGVDSTLKIQPAELGDSAVYLCASNDWNTEAFFGQGTRLTVV.

The V and J genes are TRBV5-1 and TRBJ2-3, with D tentatively TRBD1 (8 bases). CDR1 is SGHRS, CDR2 YFSETQ, per germline. V was clipped by 7 bases and J by 0 bases, with 15 bases between them. CDR3 length: 15 residues. The CDR3 coding sequence is TGCGCCAGCCACAGGGGGGGGGATAGCACAGATACGCAGTATTTT. Translating it yields CASHRGGDSTDTQYF.

This clone ranks as medium-sized. The rearrangement uses TRBV5-1 and TRBJ2-7, with TRBD1 matching over 10 bases. CDR3 size: 13 residues. V shed 4 bases and J 2 bases; nucleotides not matched to a gene: 0. CDR1 and CDR2 (germline): SGHRS, YFSETQ. The CDR3 region is CASSDRGPYEQYF. Here the CDR3 DNA reads TGCGCCAGCAGCGACAGGGGGCCCTACGAGCAGTACTTC.

The chain carries TRBV19 and TRBJ2-4; weak D call: TRBD1 (5 bases). The CDR3 has 13 amino acids. Germline lookup yields CDR1 LNHDA and CDR2 SQIVND (reference sequence). Trimming left V 4 bases short and J 7 bases short, with 11 bases between. Written as DNA, the CDR3 is TGTGCCAGTAGTACCAGGGAAGGGAACATTCAGTACTTC. Residues: CASSTREGNIQYF.

This chain links TRBV6-6 with TRBJ1-3, with 9 bases matching TRBD1. Germline CDR1 is MNHNY and CDR2 is SVGAGI (reference sequence). This CDR3 has 16 residues. Trimming at V came to 2 bases and at J to 4 bases, leaving 6 bases not matched to a gene. CDR3 protein: CASSYRGTGRGNTIYF. As DNA, the CDR3 is TGTGCCAGCAGTTACCGGGGGACAGGGCGAGGAAACACCATATATTTT.

The rearrangement joins TRBV25-1 to TRBJ1-2; TRBD1 matches 9 bases. The CDR3 runs 15 residues. The ends lost 6 bases at V and 4 bases at J; junction bases unmatched: 9. Germline V gene lookup returns CDR1 MGHDK and CDR2 SYGVNS. DNA for the CDR3: TGTGCCAGCAGCTGGGACAGGGAGTTGGGCTATGGCTACACCTTC. It is translated as CASSWDRELGYGYTF.

J is TRBJ2-2 and V is TRBV5-1, with D tentatively TRBD1 (6 bases). This CDR3 spans 15 amino acids. From germline, CDR1 is SGHRS and CDR2 YFSETQ. The V gene lost 3 bases and the J gene lost 5 bases, with 14 bases spanning the gap. The CDR3 DNA follows: TGCGCCAGCAGCTCCAAGGACAGTCGTACCGGGGAGCTGTTTTTT. This codes for CASSSKDSRTGELFF.